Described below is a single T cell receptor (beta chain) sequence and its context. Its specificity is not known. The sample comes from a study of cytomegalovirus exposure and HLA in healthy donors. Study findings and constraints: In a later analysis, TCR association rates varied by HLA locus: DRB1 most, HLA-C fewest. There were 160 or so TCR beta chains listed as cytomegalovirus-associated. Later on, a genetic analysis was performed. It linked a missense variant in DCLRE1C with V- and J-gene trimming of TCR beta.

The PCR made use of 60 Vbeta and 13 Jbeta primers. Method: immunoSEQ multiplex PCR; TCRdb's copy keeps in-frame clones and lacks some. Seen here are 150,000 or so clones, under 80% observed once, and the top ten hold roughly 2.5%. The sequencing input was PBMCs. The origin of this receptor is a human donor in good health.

The CDR3 region has the DNA TGTGCCAGCAGACTCAATAGTGACTATGGCTACACCTTC. Amino acid sequence: CASRLNSDYGYTF. V usage is TRBV6-5 and J usage is TRBJ1-2; D is unresolved. The CDR3 has 13 residues. Germline assignment: CDR1 MNHEY and CDR2 SVGAGI. The V end was cut by 6 bases, the J end by 3 bases, with 11 bases between.